This T cell receptor beta chain was obtained from a study of blood T cell repertoires in COVID-19. Study in general: Whether acute or convalescent, the COVID-19 samples came from the United States, Italy and Spain.

CDR3 length: 13 residues. V lost 6 bases, J lost 4 bases, and 10 bases lay in between. Looked up from germline, CDR1 is SNHLY and CDR2 is FYNNEI. Original processing methods: Estimation of nucleated cell counts relied on the amplification of reference gene primers. The protocol was immunoSEQ multiplex PCR, while the TCRdb copy is restricted to in-frame clones and leaves out a portion. D and trimming were read from the DNA, whereas the V and J calls and clone size are those reported in that table. The repertoire holds approximately 84,000 clones, with around four fifths as singletons. This clonotype was sampled from a human donor in a cohort sampled during active COVID-19. The sequenced sample consisted of peripheral blood. V gene TRBV2 combines with J gene TRBJ2-1, with D perhaps TRBD1 (6 bases). For the CDR3, the DNA is TGTGCCAGCAGCATACAGGGTTACAATGAGCAGTTCTTC. Protein: CASSIQGYNEQFF.